The 22 T cell receptor beta chains below come from one sample, sequenced in a study of blood T cell repertoires in COVID-19. Sequencing was performed with immunoSEQ multiplex PCR; in TCRdb, only in-frame clones are kept and a portion is missing. The sample has about 62,000 clones; 70% to 80% are singletons. Sequencing was carried out using peripheral blood. These receptors were obtained from a man in his sixties with acute or convalescent COVID-19.

The chain combines TRBV5-6 with TRBJ2-1; D is unresolved. The CDR3 is 15 amino acids. Between the trimmed V and J ends, which lost 4 bases and 7 bases, there was a span of 18 bases. The germline gives CDR1 SGHDT, CDR2 YYEEEE. CDR3 residues: CASSDRRVGVNEQFF. The DNA of the CDR3 is TGTGCCAGCAGCGACCGCCGGGTCGGAGTGAATGAGCAGTTCTTC.

In DNA, the CDR3 is TGTGCCAGCTCACCAAAGCTGGCTAGCGGGGCCGGGGGGAATGAGCAGTTCTTC. This sequence encodes CASSPKLASGAGGNEQFF. V gene TRBV18 combines with J gene TRBJ2-1, with 9 bases that match TRBD2. V dropped 2 bases and J dropped 7; count of bases not matched to a gene: 15. The CDR3 covers 18 residues. Germline CDR1 KGHSH, CDR2 LQKENI.

V and J are TRBV2 and TRBJ1-5; D is perhaps TRBD1 (5 bases). Looked up from germline, CDR1 is SNHLY and CDR2 is FYNNEI. Trimming removed 7 bases at V and 2 bases at J, with 15 bases between. This CDR3 is built from 15 residues. CDR3 bases: TGTGCCAGCACCCGACAGTCCGGAGGCAATCAGCCCCAGCATTTT. This translates into CASTRQSGGNQPQHF.

The chain combines TRBV2 with TRBJ2-7; 10 bases are a match to TRBD1. This CDR3 has 17 residues. After removal of 7 bases from V and 1 base from J, the junction contained 13 bases not matched to a gene. Germline CDR1 SNHLY, CDR2 FYNNEI. The CDR3 DNA sequence: TGTGCCAGCACCAAAAGGCGGACAGGGGGAATTTCCTACGAGCAGTACTTC. Translated: CASTKRRTGGISYEQYF.

This chain uses TRBV9 with TRBJ2-1, with a tentative D call TRBD2 (6 bases). V was shortened by 4 bases and J by 1 base, with 12 bases between the two germline ends. CDR3 length equals 15 residues. Per germline, CDR1 SGDLS and CDR2 YYNGEE. The DNA for the CDR3 is TGTGCCAGCAGCCCCGGGAGCGGATCCTACAATGAGCAGTTCTTC. The encoded protein is CASSPGSGSYNEQFF.

This rearrangement joins TRBV12-3 or TRBV12-4 to TRBJ1-2; D is perhaps TRBD1 (5 bases). V shed 3 bases and J shed 5 bases, with 10 bases lying between them. The CDR3 totals 13 residues. The DNA for the CDR3 is TGTGCCAGCAGTTTCGGGGGAGGATATGGCTACACCTTC. This codes for CASSFGGGYGYTF.

The V call is TRBV5-1, the J call TRBJ2-7; the D gene is possibly TRBD1 (5 bases). The CDR3 is 14 residues long. CDR1 SGHRS and CDR2 YFSETQ come from the germline V gene. With 1 base removed from V and 1 base from J, the gap between germline ends came to 9 bases. This chain's CDR3 is CASSLTAGSYEQYF. CDR3 in DNA: TGCGCCAGCAGCTTGACGGCAGGGTCCTACGAGCAGTACTTC.

The sample holds a few counts of this clone. This rearrangement joins TRBV7-9 to TRBJ2-5; TRBD2 matches 11 bases. The V gene end was trimmed by 1 base and the J gene end by 8 bases; junction bases not matched to a gene: 9. The germline gives CDR1 SEHNR, CDR2 FQNEAQ (reference sequence). The CDR3 contains 16 residues. In DNA, the CDR3 is TGTGCCAGCAGCTTAGGGGATCTAGCGGGAGGCCCTACCCAGTACTTC. This codes for CASSLGDLAGGPTQYF.

The J gene is TRBJ2-1, the V gene TRBV7-9, with TRBD2 identical over 10 bases. CDR1 and CDR2 from the germline V gene are SEHNR and FQNEAQ (reference sequence). This CDR3 region has 12 residues. After removal of 3 bases from V and 10 bases from J, the junction contained 0 bases not matched to a gene. In DNA, the CDR3 is TGTGCCAGCAGCTTGGGACTAGCGGAGCAGTTCTTC. Amino acid sequence: CASSLGLAEQFF.

Only one count was recorded for this clone. The chain couples TRBV5-4 to TRBJ2-7, with 9 nucleotides matching TRBD1. Germline-derived CDR1 and CDR2 are SGHNT and YYREEE (reference sequence). V trimming: 5 bases; J trimming: 1 base; junction bases outside the gene matches: 10. The CDR3 is 16 amino acids. CDR3 DNA: TGTGCCAGCAGACAGGGAGGGGGACAGGGATCCTACGAGCAGTACTTC. Amino acid sequence: CASRQGGGQGSYEQYF.

Only a few counts were recorded for this clone. CDR3 loop: CASSRSREGTEAFF. Written as DNA, the CDR3 is TGCGCCAGCAGCCGCTCCAGGGAGGGGACTGAAGCTTTCTTT. This chain joins TRBV10-1 and TRBJ1-1; a weak D match, TRBD1 (5 bases). The CDR3 sequence is 14 residues long. V lost 6 bases, J lost 5 bases, and 16 bases lay in between. Germline CDR1 reads WNHNN; CDR2 reads SYGVQD (reference sequence).

V and J are TRBV19 and TRBJ1-5; 8 bases align to TRBD1. The CDR3 length is 15 residues. Per germline, CDR1 LNHDA and CDR2 SQIVND (reference sequence). V dropped 10 bases and J dropped 0; count of bases not matched to a gene: 8. CDR3 nucleotide sequence: TGTGCCATCGGAACAGGGGGAATTAGCAATCAGCCCCAGCATTTT. This sequence encodes CAIGTGGISNQPQHF.

This sequence joins TRBV4-2 and TRBJ1-1, with D uncertain. The germline gives CDR1 LGHNA, CDR2 YNFKEQ. The CDR3 length is 13 residues. V was pared by 4 bases and J by 6 bases, with 12 bases between. The CDR3 region is CASSPLTGAEAFF. The CDR3 DNA follows: TGTGCCAGCAGCCCCCTTACCGGGGCTGAAGCTTTCTTT.

V usage is TRBV11-1 and J usage is TRBJ2-1, with 12 bases lining up with TRBD2. CDR3 size: 16 residues. V trimming: 4 bases; J trimming: 10 bases; junction bases outside the gene matches: 11. Germline-derived CDR1 and CDR2 are SGHAT and FQDESV (reference sequence). In DNA form, the CDR3 reads TGTGCCAGCAGCTCAGACCTAGCGGGAGGGCCCAGCGAGCAGTTCTTC. Amino acid sequence: CASSSDLAGGPSEQFF.

This chain links TRBV4-1 with TRBJ2-1, with TRBD2 as a possible D gene (6 bases). Germline V gene data show CDR1 as MGHRA and CDR2 as YSYEKL. V dropped 1 base and J dropped 4 bases, with 11 bases sitting between them. The CDR3 is 15 amino acids. The CDR3 region has the DNA TGCGCCAGCAGCCAAGCGGGAGACCGGTACAATGAGCAGTTCTTC. It encodes CASSQAGDRYNEQFF.

This chain links TRBV6-5 with TRBJ2-4; 7 bases fit TRBD1. Germline CDR1 is MNHEY and CDR2 is SVGAGI. V lost 10 bases to trimming and J lost 8 bases; unmatched junction nucleotides: 5. This CDR3 contains 11 residues. The CDR3 DNA sequence: TGTGCCACCAAAGACAGGGACATTCAGTACTTC. Amino acid sequence: CATKDRDIQYF.

The chain carries TRBV7-9 and TRBJ2-3; 8 nucleotides align to TRBD1. J lost 4 bases, V lost 5 bases, and 11 bases had no gene match. In germline, CDR1 is SEHNR, CDR2 FQNEAQ (reference sequence). CDR3 length: 16 amino acids. The CDR3 reads CASSQGFPGGADTQYF. In nucleotides, the CDR3 is TGTGCCAGCAGCCAAGGATTCCCAGGGGGCGCAGATACGCAGTATTTT. The full variable domain, with the rest looked up from reference TRBV7-9 and TRBJ2-3, is DTGVSQNPRHKITKRGQNVTFRCDPISEHNRLYWYRQTLGQGPEFLTYFQNEAQLEKSRLLSDRFSAERPKGSFSTLEIQRTEQGDSAMYLCASSQGFPGGADTQYFGPGTRLTVL.

The chain links TRBV10-3 to TRBJ1-5, with 11 bases that match TRBD1. Germline trimming cut 8 bases from V and 0 bases from J; bases unmatched to any gene: 9. Germline V lookup: CDR1 ENHRY, CDR2 SYGVKD. This CDR3 comprises 17 residues. The DNA for the CDR3 is TGTGCCATCGCTTCCGGACAGGGGGCAGGTAGCAATCAGCCCCAGCATTTT. It codes for CAIASGQGAGSNQPQHF.

Concerning this clone itself: Other DNA sequences in this specimen translate into the identical CDR3. The chain has TRBV9 and TRBJ1-6, with 7 bases matching TRBD1. V was pared by 4 bases and J by 0 bases, with 1 base of the junction left unmatched. CDR1 SGDLS and CDR2 YYNGEE come from the germline V gene. The CDR3 is 15 residues long. Here the CDR3 DNA reads TGTGCCAGCAGCCCAGGGGGCTCCTATAATTCACCCCTCCACTTT. This translates into CASSPGGSYNSPLHF.

V and J are TRBV5-4 and TRBJ1-3; D gene uncertain. Per the germline V gene, CDR1 is SGHNT and CDR2 is YYREEE (reference sequence). Trimming cost V 2 bases and J 4 bases, with 10 bases left between them. The CDR3 loop spans 14 amino acids. The CDR3 here is CASSFRNGGNTIYF. The CDR3 DNA reads TGTGCCAGCAGCTTCAGGAATGGGGGAAACACCATATATTTT. Using reference TRBV5-4 and TRBJ1-3 for the parts outside the CDR3, the full variable domain is ETGVTQSPTHLIKTRGQQVTLRCSSQSGHNTVSWYQQALGQGPQFIFQYYREEENGRGNFPPRFSGLQFPNYSSELNVNALELDDSALYLCASSFRNGGNTIYFGEGSWLTVV.

V and J are TRBV11-2 and TRBJ1-2; D remains ambiguous. The CDR3 contains 14 residues. Between the trimmed V and J ends, which lost 2 bases and 4 bases, there was a span of 11 bases. Germline V gene data show CDR1 as SGHAT and CDR2 as FQNNGV. The CDR3 bases are TGTGCCAGCAGCTTAAGTCAAGCATCCTATGGCTACACCTTC. Its translation: CASSLSQASYGYTF.

The rearrangement joins TRBV9 to TRBJ1-3; tentative D call: TRBD1 (5 bases). The CDR3 is made up of 15 amino acids. V was shortened by 0 bases and J by 2 bases, with 9 bases between the two germline ends. CDR1 is SGDLS and CDR2 is YYNGEE in the germline V gene. This CDR3 reads CASSVEGRAGNTIYF. The CDR3 DNA sequence: TGTGCCAGCAGCGTAGAGGGCAGGGCTGGAAACACCATATATTTT.